This T cell receptor beta chain was identified in a study of regulatory T cells in long-lasting Graves disease. Overall study results and limits: Newly diagnosed patients had higher TCR diversity than persistent Graves' patients did. Persistent cases favored TRBV28, TRBJ1-2 and TRBJ2-5.

In the case of this clonotype: Its antigen is currently unknown.

Combining iRepertoire HTBI primers with Arm-PCR of CDR3 regions, the authors built TCR beta libraries. TCRdb processed the multiplex PCR reads anew with MiXCR; each CDR3 protein has one entry. The profile shows some 330,000 distinct CDR3 sequences, about 12% of them singletons. CDR1 is SGHAT and CDR2 is FQNNGV in the germline V gene. V lost 4 bases, J lost 3 bases, and 2 bases stayed unmatched. The CDR3 loop spans 14 amino acids. Described time point: newly diagnosed GD, antithyroid drugs for less than 3 months. Extracted RNA from PBMCs served as the source of the TCR library. This sample was also put to use in a study of T cells in Graves' hyperthyroidism and ophthalmopathy. From that study: Blood held most thyroid clonotypes expanded above 0.001 frequency.

The input for sequencing was peripheral blood mononuclear cells (PBMCs), taken at new diagnosis, from a patient treated with antithyroid drugs. The TCR sequence derives from a woman between 18 and 29 years old with Graves disease. This sequence joins TRBV11-2 and TRBJ2-7, with 11 bases identical to TRBD2. This CDR3 is CASSSGLAVYEQYF. The CDR3 DNA follows: TGTGCCAGCAGCTCGGGACTAGCGGTCTACGAGCAGTACTTC.